The present TCR beta chain was sequenced within a study of T cells in Graves' hyperthyroidism and ophthalmopathy. CDR1 is SGHVS, CDR2 FQNEAQ, per germline. The CDR3 consists of 15 residues. V shed 5 bases and J 4 bases; nucleotides not matched to a gene: 8. Study results and limitations: Blood also contained most expanded thyroid clonotypes above 0.001.

This clonotype came up many times. What it binds is unknown. TCR beta CDR3 sequences were amplified from RNA transcripts. First-round RT-PCR with HTBI primers amplified the TCR CDR3 region. TCRdb itself ran the multiplex PCR reads through MiXCR, one entry per CDR3 protein. The sample has approximately 400,000 distinct CDR3 sequences; around a sixth are singletons. The V and J genes are TRBV7-8 and TRBJ2-1; 7 bases agree with TRBD1. The source of this sequence is a woman aged 18-29 years with Graves' hyperthyroidism. Input material: blood. In nucleotides, the CDR3 is TGTGCCAGCAGCACACGAACAGGGGAATACAATGAGCAGTTCTTC. As protein: CASSTRTGEYNEQFF.